The entry that follows covers one T cell receptor beta chain sequence. No cognate antigen has been identified for it. No much larger clone exists at a distance of one base, and base qualities are not known. These data are taken from a study of blood T cell repertoires in COVID-19 (dated by TCRdb to the early 2020s). In terms of the full investigation: Samples from collaborators originated in the United States, Italy and Spain and spanned both the acute and convalescent phases of COVID-19. The material from the prospective study consisted of cDNA or gDNA derived from T cells, B-cell-depleted T cells, or PBMCs. Subjects who had been exposed to COVID-19, were actively infected with it, or had recovered from it provided the deeply sampled blood TCRbeta repertoires that made up the dataset. A freely available public database, intended as a resource for researchers studying the immune response to SARS-CoV-2, is where the repertoires were released. The samples were drawn from the first 160 participants of the ongoing ImmuneRACE study and from under 1,500 subjects provided by 6 global collaborators. Nearly every sample came with metadata listing a de-identified subject ID, COVID-19 status, age in years and sex. Where available, HLA class I and class II types were obtained from metadata supplied by the sample provider rather than from assay-based typing. On the study overall, not on this receptor specifically: The quantity of clinical and demographic metadata differed by source and by participant and was supplied without curation.

Germline trimming: 6 bases from V, 6 bases from J; junction bases outside gene matches: 6. CDR1 and CDR2 are read off the germline V gene as MNHEY and SVGAGI. The CDR3 measures 13 amino acids from cysteine to phenylalanine. Only CDR3 DNA remains: 39 bases, in frame from the first base. Participants in the prospective study were aged roughly 18 to 95 years, lived in some 24 United States geographic areas, and enrolled through a virtual design. In the prospective study, participants were assigned to cohorts based on the clinical history participants reported in a screening survey and a study questionnaire. Mobile phlebotomists in the prospective study collected whole blood, serum and a nasopharyngeal or oropharyngeal swab from every participant. Over an approximately 2-month period, participants in the prospective study had the option of providing additional blood draws and questionnaires. Before DNA extraction, blood samples from the prospective study were shipped at room temperature or frozen.

TCRbeta CDR3 regions were amplified from genomic DNA using the immunoSEQ Assay, a bias-controlled multiplex PCR. As for the authors' bioinformatics: Within the assay, amplification of reference gene primers was used to estimate how many nucleated cells each sample contained. Sequence reads were collapsed and filtered to measure the absolute abundance of every unique TCRbeta CDR3 rearrangement. For each sample, productive Simpson clonality was calculated by taking the square root of Simpson's diversity index across productive rearrangements. The clones in this table, taken by TCRdb from immuneACCESS, are in-frame only. Not every clone is retained; where verified, under half of the shortfall comes from an unresolved V gene, and the cause of the rest is unknown. The V and J calls and clone size were taken over from that table, and D and trimming were inferred from the DNA. Recorded for this sample are roughly 200,000 clones; roughly 89% of them occurred a single time. The ten largest clonotypes hold 10% of the sample.

Sequences were obtained from PBMCs or T cells enriched from blood (not recorded which). This sequence originates from a man younger than 35 with acute COVID-19. The V and J genes are TRBV6-5 and TRBJ1-2; TRBD1 agrees with 8 junctional bases. At the DNA level, the sequence is TGTGCCAGCAGGGACAGGGAAGCGGATGGCTACACCTTC. It translates as CASRDREADGYTF.